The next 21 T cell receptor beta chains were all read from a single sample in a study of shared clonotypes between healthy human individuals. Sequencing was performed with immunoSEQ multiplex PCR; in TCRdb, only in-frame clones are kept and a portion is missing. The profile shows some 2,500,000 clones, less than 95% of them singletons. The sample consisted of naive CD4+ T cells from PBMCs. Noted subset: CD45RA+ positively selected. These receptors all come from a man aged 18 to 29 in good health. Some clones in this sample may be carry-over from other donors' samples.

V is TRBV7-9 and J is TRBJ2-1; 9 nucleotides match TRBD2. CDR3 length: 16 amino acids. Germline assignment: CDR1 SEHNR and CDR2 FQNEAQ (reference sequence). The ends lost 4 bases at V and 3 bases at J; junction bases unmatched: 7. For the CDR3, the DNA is TGTGCCAGCAGCTCCGGCGGGACTAGCCTCTACAATGAGCAGTTCTTC. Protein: CASSSGGTSLYNEQFF.

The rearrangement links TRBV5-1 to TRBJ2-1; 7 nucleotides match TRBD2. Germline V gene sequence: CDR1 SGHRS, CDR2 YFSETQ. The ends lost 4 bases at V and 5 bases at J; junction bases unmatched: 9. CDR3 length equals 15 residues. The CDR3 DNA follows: TGCGCCAGCAGCCAGCGGGGAGGAGGGAACAATGAGCAGTTCTTC. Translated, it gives CASSQRGGGNNEQFF.

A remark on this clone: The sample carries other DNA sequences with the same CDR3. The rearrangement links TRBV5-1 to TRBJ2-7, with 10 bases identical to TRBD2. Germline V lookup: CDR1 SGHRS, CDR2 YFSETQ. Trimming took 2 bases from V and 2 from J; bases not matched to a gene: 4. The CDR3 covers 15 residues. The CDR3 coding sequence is TGCGCCAGCAGCTTAGGGACTAGCGCAACCTACGAGCAGTACTTC. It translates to CASSLGTSATYEQYF.

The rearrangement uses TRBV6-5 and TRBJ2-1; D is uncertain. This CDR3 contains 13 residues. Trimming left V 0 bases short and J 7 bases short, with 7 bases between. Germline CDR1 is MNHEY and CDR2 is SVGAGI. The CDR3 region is CASSYSRLNEQFF. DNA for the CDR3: TGTGCCAGCAGTTACTCGAGGTTAAATGAGCAGTTCTTC.

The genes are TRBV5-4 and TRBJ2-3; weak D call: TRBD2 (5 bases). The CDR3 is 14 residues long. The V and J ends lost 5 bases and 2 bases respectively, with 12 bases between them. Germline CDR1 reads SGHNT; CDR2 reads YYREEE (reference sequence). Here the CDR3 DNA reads TGTGCCAGCAGTCGCGGACTCCCCACAGATACGCAGTATTTT. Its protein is CASSRGLPTDTQYF.

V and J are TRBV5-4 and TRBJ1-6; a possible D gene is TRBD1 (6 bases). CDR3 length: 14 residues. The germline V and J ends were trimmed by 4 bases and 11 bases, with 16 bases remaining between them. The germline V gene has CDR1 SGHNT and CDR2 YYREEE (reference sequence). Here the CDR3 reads CASSPGGGYPPLHF. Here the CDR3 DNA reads TGTGCCAGCAGCCCGGGAGGGGGTTATCCACCCCTCCACTTT.

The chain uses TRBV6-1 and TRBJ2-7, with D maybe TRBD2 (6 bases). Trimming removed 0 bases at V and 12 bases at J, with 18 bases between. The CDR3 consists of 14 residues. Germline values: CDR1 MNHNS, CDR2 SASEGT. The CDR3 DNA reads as TGTGCCAGCAGTGAAGCGGGAGGCCTAAGCGGGTGGTACTTC. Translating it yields CASSEAGGLSGWYF.

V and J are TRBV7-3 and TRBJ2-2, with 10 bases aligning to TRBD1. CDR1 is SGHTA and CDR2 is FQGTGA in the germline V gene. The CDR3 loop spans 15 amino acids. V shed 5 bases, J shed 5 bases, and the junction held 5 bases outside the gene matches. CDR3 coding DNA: TGTGCCAGCAGCGCGGGACAGGGGAGAACCGGGGAGCTGTTTTTT. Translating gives CASSAGQGRTGELFF.

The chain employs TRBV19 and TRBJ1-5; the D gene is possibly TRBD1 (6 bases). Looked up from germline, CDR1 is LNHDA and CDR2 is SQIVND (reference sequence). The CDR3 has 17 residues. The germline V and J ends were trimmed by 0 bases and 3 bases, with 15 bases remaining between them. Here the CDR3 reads CASSIDRGGIANQPQHF. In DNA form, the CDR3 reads TGTGCCAGTAGTATAGATCGAGGGGGGATAGCCAATCAGCCCCAGCATTTT.

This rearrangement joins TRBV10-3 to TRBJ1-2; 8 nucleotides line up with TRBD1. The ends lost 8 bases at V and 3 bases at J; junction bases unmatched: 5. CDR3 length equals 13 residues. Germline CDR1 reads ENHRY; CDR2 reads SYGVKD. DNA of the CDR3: TGTGCCATCGGGGCAGGGGGCCACTATGGCTACACCTTC. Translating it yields CAIGAGGHYGYTF.

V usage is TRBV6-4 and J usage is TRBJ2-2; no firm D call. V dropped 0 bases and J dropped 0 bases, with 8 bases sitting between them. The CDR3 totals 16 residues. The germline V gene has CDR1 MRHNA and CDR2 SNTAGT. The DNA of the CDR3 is TGTGCCAGCAGTGACTCAGGTGGAGCGAACACCGGGGAGCTGTTTTTT. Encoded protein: CASSDSGGANTGELFF.

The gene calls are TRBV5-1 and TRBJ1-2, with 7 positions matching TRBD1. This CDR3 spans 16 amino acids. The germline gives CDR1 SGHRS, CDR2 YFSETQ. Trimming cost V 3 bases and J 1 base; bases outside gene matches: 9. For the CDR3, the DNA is TGCGCCAGCAGCTCGGCACCGGGACAGATTAACTATGGCTACACCTTC. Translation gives CASSSAPGQINYGYTF.

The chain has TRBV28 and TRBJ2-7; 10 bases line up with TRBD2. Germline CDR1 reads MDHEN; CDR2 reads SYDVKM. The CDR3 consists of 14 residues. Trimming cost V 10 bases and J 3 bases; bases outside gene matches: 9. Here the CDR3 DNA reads TGTGCCACCGTAAAGTTAGCGGGAGGCTACGAGCAGTACTTC. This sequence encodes CATVKLAGGYEQYF.

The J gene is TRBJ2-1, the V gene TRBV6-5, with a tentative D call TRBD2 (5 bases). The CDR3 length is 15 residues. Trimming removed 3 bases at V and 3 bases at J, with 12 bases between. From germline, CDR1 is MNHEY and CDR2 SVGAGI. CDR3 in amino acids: CASSYEGRNYNEQFF. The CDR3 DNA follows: TGTGCCAGCAGTTATGAAGGGAGAAACTACAATGAGCAGTTCTTC.

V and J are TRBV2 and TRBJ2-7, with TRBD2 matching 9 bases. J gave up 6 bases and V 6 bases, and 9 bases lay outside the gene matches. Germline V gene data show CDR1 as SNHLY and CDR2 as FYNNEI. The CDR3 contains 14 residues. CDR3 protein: CASSASGRSGEQYF. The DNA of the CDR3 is TGTGCCAGCAGCGCGAGCGGGAGGTCGGGCGAGCAGTACTTC.

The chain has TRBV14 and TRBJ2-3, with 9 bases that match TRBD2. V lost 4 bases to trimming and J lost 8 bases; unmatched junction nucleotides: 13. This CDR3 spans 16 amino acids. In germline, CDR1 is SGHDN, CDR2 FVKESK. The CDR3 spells CASSRGGTVAGVTQYF. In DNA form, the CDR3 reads TGTGCCAGCAGCCGAGGGGGAACGGTAGCGGGAGTTACGCAGTATTTT.

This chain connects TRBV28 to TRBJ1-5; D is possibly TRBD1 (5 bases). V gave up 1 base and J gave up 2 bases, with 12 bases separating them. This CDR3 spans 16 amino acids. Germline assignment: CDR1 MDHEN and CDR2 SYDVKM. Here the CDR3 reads CASSLLGGSGNQPQHF. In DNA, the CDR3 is TGTGCCAGCAGTTTATTGGGGGGGAGTGGCAATCAGCCCCAGCATTTT.

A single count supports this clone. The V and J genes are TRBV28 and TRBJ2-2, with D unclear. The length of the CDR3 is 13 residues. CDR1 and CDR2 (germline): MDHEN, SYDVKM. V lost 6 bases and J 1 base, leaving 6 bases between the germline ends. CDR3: CASREMNTGELFF. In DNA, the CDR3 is TGTGCCAGCAGGGAGATGAACACCGGGGAGCTGTTTTTT.

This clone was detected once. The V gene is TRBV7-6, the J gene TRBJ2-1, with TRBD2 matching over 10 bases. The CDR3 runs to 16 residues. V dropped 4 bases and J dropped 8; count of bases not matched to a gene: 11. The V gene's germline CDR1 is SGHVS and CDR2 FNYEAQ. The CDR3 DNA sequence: TGTGCCAGCAGCTCCCCCGGGACTAGCGACTCTTATGAGCAGTTCTTC. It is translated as CASSSPGTSDSYEQFF.

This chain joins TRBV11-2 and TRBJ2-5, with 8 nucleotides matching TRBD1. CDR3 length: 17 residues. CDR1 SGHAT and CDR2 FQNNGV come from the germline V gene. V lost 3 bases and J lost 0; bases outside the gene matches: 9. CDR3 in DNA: TGTGCCAGCAGCTTCCGCTGGACAGGGACGTACCAAGAGACCCAGTACTTC. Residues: CASSFRWTGTYQETQYF.

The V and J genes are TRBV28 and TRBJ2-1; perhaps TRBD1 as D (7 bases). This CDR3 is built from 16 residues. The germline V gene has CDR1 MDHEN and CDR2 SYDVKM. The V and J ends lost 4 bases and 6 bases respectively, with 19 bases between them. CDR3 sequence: CASSSGPGGIGNEQFF. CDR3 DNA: TGTGCCAGCAGTTCCGGACCAGGGGGGATTGGCAATGAGCAGTTCTTC.